Listed below are T cell receptor beta chains from one sample, sequenced in a study of T cells in Graves' hyperthyroidism and ophthalmopathy. One entry per CDR3 protein, called by TCRdb with MiXCR from the multiplex PCR reads. The table includes about 26,000 distinct CDR3 sequences, approximately 46% detected once. Specimen: blood. These receptors all come from a woman aged 30 to 39 with Graves' hyperthyroidism. Both conserved end residues are part of each CDR3. D genes are given only for firm matches. Some rows have no size entry. The others give once, few or many, or a class for an expanded clone.

>many|-|TRBV5-6|TRBJ2-3|16
CASSSTRFSSTDTQYF
TGTGCCAGCAGCTCTACTAGGTTCTCTAGCACAGATACGCAGTATTTT
>many|-|TRBV27|TRBJ2-1|13
CASSDLEVDEQFF
TGTGCCAGCAGTGACTTAGAGGTGGATGAGCAGTTCTTC
>-|TRBD2|TRBV20-1|TRBJ2-1|17
CSARGWRGRLSYNEQFF
TGCAGTGCCCGGGGGTGGCGGGGGAGACTCTCCTACAATGAGCAGTTCTTC
>-|TRBD1|TRBV20-1|TRBJ2-7|13
CSAMSGQDYEQYF
TGCAGTGCTATGTCGGGACAGGACTACGAGCAGTACTTC
>many|-|TRBV11-2|TRBJ1-5|15
CASSLGGEGNQPQHF
TGTGCCAGCAGCTTAGGGGGTGAAGGCAATCAGCCCCAGCATTTT
>many|-|TRBV4-1|TRBJ2-1|13
CASGAGPYNEQFF
TGCGCCAGCGGGGCCGGGCCGTACAATGAGCAGTTCTTC
>many|-|TRBV7-9|TRBJ2-3|14
CASSLGFSTDTQYF
TGTGCCAGCAGCTTGGGTTTTAGCACAGATACGCAGTATTTT
>-|-|TRBV5-1|TRBJ2-7|13
CASSLTGVNEQYF
TGCGCCAGCAGCCTGACAGGAGTCAACGAGCAGTACTTC
>-|-|TRBV5-1|TRBJ2-5|13
CASKRDLQETQYF
TGCGCCAGCAAAAGGGACTTACAAGAGACCCAGTACTTC
>medium-sized|-|TRBV2|TRBJ1-4|14
CASSDHRENEKLFF
TGTGCCAGCAGTGACCACAGGGAAAATGAAAAACTGTTTTTT
>-|TRBD1|TRBV10-1|TRBJ2-5|15
CASARTGGAGETQYF
TGCGCCAGCGCACGAACAGGGGGTGCGGGAGAGACCCAGTACTTC
>-|TRBD1|TRBV3-1|TRBJ2-2|16
CASSLRDRGPVGELFF
TGTGCCAGCAGCCTACGGGACAGGGGCCCGGTAGGGGAGCTGTTTTTT
>-|-|TRBV5-1|TRBJ1-6|11
CASSLPSPLHF
TGCGCCAGCAGCTTGCCCTCACCCCTCCACTTT
>few|-|TRBV18|TRBJ1-1|13
CASSPGPNTEAFF
TGTGCCAGCTCACCAGGGCCTAACACTGAAGCTTTCTTT
>-|-|TRBV9|TRBJ1-4|16
CASSEGRGATYEKLFF
TGTGCCAGCAGCGAGGGGAGGGGGGCGACTTATGAAAAACTGTTCTTT
>-|-|TRBV29-1|TRBJ2-3|21
CSAKLETPLKRDGGGPDTQYF
TGCAGCGCGAAATTGGAGACTCCCCTGAAAAGGGACGGGGGCGGCCCAGATACGCAGTATTTT
>-|-|TRBV24-1|TRBJ1-1|15
CATRQSGGGNPEAFF
TGTGCCACCAGACAGAGTGGGGGTGGGAATCCTGAAGCTTTCTTT
>-|-|TRBV12-3/TRBV12-4|TRBJ2-3|15
CASSMQGGGTDAQYF
TGTGCCAGCAGTATGCAGGGGGGAGGCACAGATGCGCAGTATTTT
>many|-|TRBV28|TRBJ1-2|13
CASSPPGFYGYTF
TGTGCCAGCAGTCCTCCAGGGTTCTATGGCTACACCTTC
>many|-|TRBV6-5|TRBJ1-5|14
CASSLGGAHQPQHF
TGTGCCAGCAGTTTAGGGGGGGCACATCAGCCCCAGCATTTT
>many|TRBD1|TRBV7-6|TRBJ1-2|15
CASSRTRTGAVGYTF
TGTGCCAGCAGCCGGACTAGGACAGGGGCTGTTGGCTACACCTTC
>-|TRBD1|TRBV19|TRBJ2-7|12
CASGIGRGPRYF
TGTGCCAGTGGTATCGGCAGGGGGCCAAGGTACTTC